Listed below are T cell receptor beta chains from one sample, sequenced in a study of response to subunit inactivated influenza vaccine. TCRdb used MiXCR to reprocess the RT-PCR reads, holding one entry per CDR3 protein. The sample holds approximately 570,000 distinct CDR3 sequences, about 7.6% seen once. Specimen: PBMCs from blood, collected approximately 25 months after vaccination. Source of these receptors: a man aged 50 to 69 who received an inactivated influenza vaccine. The CDR3 runs from the conserved cysteine through the conserved F or W. Fields, in order: CDR3 protein, CDR3 DNA, J gene, D gene, V gene, CDR3 length, clone size. D genes are given only for firm matches. Only some rows state a clone size, as once, few, many or a class for expanded clones.

CDR3aa: CASSHTGVGQPQHF; CDR3nt: TGTGCCAGCAGCCATACAGGGGTGGGTCAGCCCCAGCATTTT; j_gene: TRBJ1-5; d_gene: TRBD1; v_gene: TRBV4-2; len: 14; abundance: many
CDR3aa: CASTPLLIHNEQFF; CDR3nt: TGTGCCAGCACCCCGCTACTAATCCACAATGAGCAGTTCTTC; j_gene: TRBJ2-1; d_gene: -; v_gene: TRBV7-9; len: 14; abundance: many
CDR3aa: CASSLASYTDTQYF; CDR3nt: TGTGCCAGCAGCTTAGCCTCTTACACAGATACGCAGTATTTT; j_gene: TRBJ2-3; d_gene: -; v_gene: TRBV7-6; len: 14; abundance: -
CDR3aa: CASSSKLAAPFDTQYF; CDR3nt: TGTGCCAGCAGCTCCAAACTAGCGGCTCCGTTCGATACGCAGTATTTT; j_gene: TRBJ2-3; d_gene: TRBD2; v_gene: TRBV7-9; len: 16; abundance: -
CDR3aa: CAHATGANVLTF; CDR3nt: TGTGCCCATGCCACTGGGGCCAACGTCCTGACTTTC; j_gene: TRBJ2-6; d_gene: -; v_gene: TRBV6-2/TRBV6-3; len: 12; abundance: -
CDR3aa: CASRAQGGTYGYTF; CDR3nt: TGTGCCAGCAGAGCCCAAGGCGGGACCTATGGCTACACCTTC; j_gene: TRBJ1-2; d_gene: -; v_gene: TRBV2; len: 14; abundance: many
CDR3aa: CASSLQPPVHGYTF; CDR3nt: TGTGCCAGCAGCTTGCAGCCCCCCGTACATGGCTACACCTTC; j_gene: TRBJ1-2; d_gene: -; v_gene: TRBV7-2; len: 14; abundance: -
CDR3aa: CASSKKQPSNPMNTEAFF; CDR3nt: TGTGCCAGCAGCAAGAAACAGCCCTCCAACCCCATGAACACTGAAGCTTTCTTT; j_gene: TRBJ1-1; d_gene: -; v_gene: TRBV7-8; len: 18; abundance: few
CDR3aa: CASSPGRLAKNIQYF; CDR3nt: TGTGCCAGCAGCCCTGGGAGGCTAGCCAAAAACATTCAGTACTTC; j_gene: TRBJ2-4; d_gene: -; v_gene: TRBV7-8; len: 15; abundance: many
CDR3aa: CASSPRASGGQETQYF; CDR3nt: TGTGCCAGCAGCCCGAGGGCCAGCGGGGGACAAGAGACCCAGTACTTC; j_gene: TRBJ2-5; d_gene: TRBD2; v_gene: TRBV7-9; len: 16; abundance: many
CDR3aa: CSARDAGRSTDTQYF; CDR3nt: TGCAGTGCTAGAGATGCCGGGAGGAGCACAGATACGCAGTATTTT; j_gene: TRBJ2-3; d_gene: TRBD2; v_gene: TRBV20-1; len: 15; abundance: many
CDR3aa: CSATVDGNEQFF; CDR3nt: TGCAGTGCAACCGTAGACGGCAATGAGCAGTTCTTC; j_gene: TRBJ2-1; d_gene: -; v_gene: TRBV20-1; len: 12; abundance: few
CDR3aa: CASSSGQGFNEQYF; CDR3nt: TGTGCCAGCAGCAGCGGACAGGGGTTCAACGAGCAGTACTTC; j_gene: TRBJ2-7; d_gene: TRBD1; v_gene: TRBV5-4; len: 14; abundance: many
CDR3aa: CASSQDKGGRETQYF; CDR3nt: TGTGCCAGCAGCCAAGATAAGGGCGGCCGAGAGACCCAGTACTTC; j_gene: TRBJ2-5; d_gene: -; v_gene: TRBV4-2; len: 15; abundance: few
CDR3aa: CASSLLSLADSYQETQYF; CDR3nt: TGTGCCAGCAGCTTATTGAGTTTGGCAGACTCGTACCAAGAGACCCAGTACTTC; j_gene: TRBJ2-5; d_gene: -; v_gene: TRBV11-1; len: 18; abundance: many
CDR3aa: CASSLLPADTGELFF; CDR3nt: TGTGCCAGCAGTTTGTTGCCGGCCGACACCGGGGAGCTGTTTTTT; j_gene: TRBJ2-2; d_gene: -; v_gene: TRBV28; len: 15; abundance: few
CDR3aa: CATGTDRSYEGQYF; CDR3nt: TGTGCCACCGGAACGGACAGGTCCTACGAAGGGCAGTACTTC; j_gene: TRBJ2-7; d_gene: TRBD1; v_gene: TRBV24-1; len: 14; abundance: -
CDR3aa: CASSPAREQFF; CDR3nt: TGTGCCAGCAGTCCAGCTAGGGAGCAGTTCTTC; j_gene: TRBJ2-1; d_gene: -; v_gene: TRBV7-9; len: 11; abundance: -
CDR3aa: CSARGRDKRTSEAGEQYF; CDR3nt: TGCAGTGCTAGAGGCCGGGACAAAAGGACTAGCGAGGCGGGTGAGCAGTACTTC; j_gene: TRBJ2-7; d_gene: TRBD2; v_gene: TRBV20-1; len: 18; abundance: few
CDR3aa: CASSTGTATPGELFF; CDR3nt: TGTGCCAGCAGCACCGGGACAGCGACCCCAGGGGAGCTGTTTTTT; j_gene: TRBJ2-2; d_gene: TRBD1; v_gene: TRBV28; len: 15; abundance: -
CDR3aa: CASSPPGTSGRVDTQYF; CDR3nt: TGTGCCAGCAGCCCGCCCGGGACTAGCGGGAGGGTAGATACGCAGTATTTT; j_gene: TRBJ2-3; d_gene: TRBD2; v_gene: TRBV7-9; len: 17; abundance: -
CDR3aa: CATSDTTSGGVNEQFF; CDR3nt: TGTGCCACCAGTGACACGACTAGCGGGGGGGTCAATGAGCAGTTCTTC; j_gene: TRBJ2-1; d_gene: TRBD2; v_gene: TRBV24-1; len: 16; abundance: few
CDR3aa: CASTPPGGLNTEAFF; CDR3nt: TGTGCCAGCACCCCCCCTGGGGGGTTGAACACTGAAGCTTTCTTT; j_gene: TRBJ1-1; d_gene: -; v_gene: TRBV5-6; len: 15; abundance: many
CDR3aa: CSARGGENIQYF; CDR3nt: TGCAGCGCCCGGGGGGGGGAAAACATTCAGTACTTC; j_gene: TRBJ2-4; d_gene: TRBD2; v_gene: TRBV29-1; len: 12; abundance: many
CDR3aa: CASSLARVSTGELFF; CDR3nt: TGTGCCAGCAGCTTGGCCAGGGTGAGCACCGGGGAGCTGTTTTTT; j_gene: TRBJ2-2; d_gene: -; v_gene: TRBV5-5; len: 15; abundance: few
CDR3aa: CATSRANRGYEQYF; CDR3nt: TGTGCCACCAGCAGAGCAAACAGGGGCTACGAGCAGTACTTC; j_gene: TRBJ2-7; d_gene: TRBD1; v_gene: TRBV15; len: 14; abundance: -
CDR3aa: CAGKPGLAGGADTQYF; CDR3nt: TGTGCCGGGAAGCCGGGACTAGCGGGAGGTGCAGATACGCAGTATTTT; j_gene: TRBJ2-3; d_gene: TRBD2; v_gene: TRBV6-1; len: 16; abundance: -
CDR3aa: CASSQGVGSSGYTF; CDR3nt: TGTGCCAGCAGCCAAGGTGTGGGAAGCTCGGGCTACACCTTC; j_gene: TRBJ1-2; d_gene: -; v_gene: TRBV3-1; len: 14; abundance: -
CDR3aa: CASSSTFRDRNTGELFF; CDR3nt: TGTGCCAGCAGTTCCACGTTCCGGGACAGGAACACCGGGGAGCTGTTTTTT; j_gene: TRBJ2-2; d_gene: TRBD1; v_gene: TRBV28; len: 17; abundance: -
CDR3aa: CASSSKHNTEAFF; CDR3nt: TGTGCCAGCAGTTCGAAGCATAACACTGAAGCTTTCTTT; j_gene: TRBJ1-1; d_gene: -; v_gene: TRBV12-3/TRBV12-4; len: 13; abundance: few
CDR3aa: CASSLEQGASPNYGYTF; CDR3nt: TGCGCCAGCAGCTTGGAGCAGGGGGCTTCTCCTAACTATGGCTACACCTTC; j_gene: TRBJ1-2; d_gene: TRBD1; v_gene: TRBV5-1; len: 17; abundance: few